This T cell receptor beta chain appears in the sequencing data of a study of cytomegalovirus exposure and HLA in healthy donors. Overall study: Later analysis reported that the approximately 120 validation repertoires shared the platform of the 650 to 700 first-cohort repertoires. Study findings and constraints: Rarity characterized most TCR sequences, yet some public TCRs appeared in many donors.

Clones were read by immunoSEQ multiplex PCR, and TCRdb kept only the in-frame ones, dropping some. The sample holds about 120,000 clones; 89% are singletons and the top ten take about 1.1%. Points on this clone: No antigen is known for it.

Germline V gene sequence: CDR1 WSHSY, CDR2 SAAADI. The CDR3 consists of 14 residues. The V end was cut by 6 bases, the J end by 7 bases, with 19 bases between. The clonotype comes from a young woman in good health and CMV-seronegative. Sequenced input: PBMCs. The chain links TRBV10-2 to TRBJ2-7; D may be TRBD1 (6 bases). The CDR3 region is CASSKTGLSDEQYV. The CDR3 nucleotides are TGCGCCAGCAGCAAGACAGGACTTTCGGATGAGCAGTACGTC.